This T cell receptor (beta chain) was identified in a study of OX40 agonist ivuxolimab in advanced cancers. About the study: The patients received ivuxolimab by intravenous route every 2 weeks at 0.01 to 10 mg/kg. Study findings and constraints: Compared with CD4+, CD8+ T cells on average had more expanded clones. Clonal expansion from baseline to week 6 occurred in both CD4+ and CD8+ T cells.

Blood draws occurred at baseline, cycle 4 day 1, and cycle 7 day 1. TCRdb keeps only in-frame clones here, not all; method: immunoSEQ multiplex PCR. The table lists 60,000 or so clones, over 75% of them singletons. Trimming removed 3 bases at V and 6 bases at J, with 12 bases between. This CDR3 contains 12 residues. Germline V gene sequence: CDR1 GTSNPN, CDR2 SVGIG (reference sequence). Remarks on this clone: What it binds is not known.

The V gene is TRBV30, the J gene TRBJ2-7, with a weak D call TRBD1 (5 bases). The sequenced sample was CD4+ or CD8+ T cells sorted from blood, obtained in a trial of the OX40 agonist ivuxolimab. This clonotype was sampled from an adult with an advanced solid tumor such as melanoma, head and neck, liver or kidney cancer. CDR3 DNA: TGTGCCTGGAGCGGGCAGGGCGGCGAGCAGTACTTC. Translating it yields CAWSGQGGEQYF.